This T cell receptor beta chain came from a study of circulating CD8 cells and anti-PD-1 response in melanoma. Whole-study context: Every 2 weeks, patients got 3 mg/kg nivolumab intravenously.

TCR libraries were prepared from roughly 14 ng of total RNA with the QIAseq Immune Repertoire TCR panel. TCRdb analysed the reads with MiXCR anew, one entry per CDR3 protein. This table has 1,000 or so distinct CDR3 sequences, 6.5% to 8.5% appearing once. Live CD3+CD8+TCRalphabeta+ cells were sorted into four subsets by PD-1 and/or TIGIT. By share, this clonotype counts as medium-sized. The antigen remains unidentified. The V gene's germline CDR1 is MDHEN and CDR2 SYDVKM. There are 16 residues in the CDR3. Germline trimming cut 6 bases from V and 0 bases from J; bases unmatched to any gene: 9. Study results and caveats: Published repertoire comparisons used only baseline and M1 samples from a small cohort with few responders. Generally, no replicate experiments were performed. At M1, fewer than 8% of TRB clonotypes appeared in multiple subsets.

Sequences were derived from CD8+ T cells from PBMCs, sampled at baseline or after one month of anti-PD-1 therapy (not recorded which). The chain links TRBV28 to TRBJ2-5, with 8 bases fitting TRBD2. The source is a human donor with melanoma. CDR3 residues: CASSPPSGRDQETQYF. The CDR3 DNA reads TGTGCCAGCAGCCCCCCCTCCGGGAGGGACCAAGAGACCCAGTACTTC.